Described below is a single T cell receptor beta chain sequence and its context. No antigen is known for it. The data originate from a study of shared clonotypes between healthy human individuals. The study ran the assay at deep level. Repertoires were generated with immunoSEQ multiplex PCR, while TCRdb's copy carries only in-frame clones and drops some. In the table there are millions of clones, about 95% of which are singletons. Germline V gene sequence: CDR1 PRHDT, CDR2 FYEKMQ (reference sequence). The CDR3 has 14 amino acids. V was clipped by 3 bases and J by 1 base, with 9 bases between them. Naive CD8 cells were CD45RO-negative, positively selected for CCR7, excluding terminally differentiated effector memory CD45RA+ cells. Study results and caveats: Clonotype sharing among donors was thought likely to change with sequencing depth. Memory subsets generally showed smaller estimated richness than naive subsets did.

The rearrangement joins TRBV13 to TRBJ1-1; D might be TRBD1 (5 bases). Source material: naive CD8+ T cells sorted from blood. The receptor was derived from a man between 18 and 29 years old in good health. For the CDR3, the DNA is TGTGCCAGCAGCTTTATCAGGGCGAACACTGAAGCTTTCTTT. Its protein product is CASSFIRANTEAFF.